Presented here are 6 T cell receptor beta chains from one specimen sequenced in a study of T cells after yellow fever vaccination. TCRdb processed the 5' RACE reads anew with MiXCR; each CDR3 protein has one entry. This sample yields about 260,000 distinct CDR3 sequences, of which over 10% are seen a single time; around 0.55% belongs to the top ten. Sequenced material: CD4+ T cells sorted from PBMCs, taken 45 days after the yellow fever booster vaccination. Receptors were obtained from a man between 25 and 39 years old who received the YFV17D yellow fever vaccine.

In its sample, this clonotype was seen a few times. CDR3 in DNA: TGCGCCAGCAGCCAAGCTAGCGGGCAATCCTACAATGAGCAGTTCTTC. It codes for CASSQASGQSYNEQFF. The genes are TRBV4-3 and TRBJ2-1; 8 bases are shared with TRBD2. This CDR3 comprises 16 residues. The germline V gene has CDR1 LGHNA and CDR2 YSLEER. J gave up 1 base and V 1 base, and 3 bases lay outside the gene matches.

The chain uses TRBV20-1 and TRBJ2-5; D may be TRBD1 (6 bases). The CDR3 is made up of 13 amino acids. Germline V gene data show CDR1 as DFQATT and CDR2 as SNEGSKA (reference sequence). V gave up 6 bases and J gave up 3 bases, with 14 bases separating them. The CDR3 here is CSARYRAEETQYF. CDR3 DNA: TGCAGTGCCCGATACAGGGCCGAAGAGACCCAGTACTTC.

In this sample, this clonotype turned up many times. The limits of the CDR3 on the DNA are not certain, so only TCRdb's listed CDR3 is given. This chain uses TRBV10-1 with TRBJ2-7; the table calls TRBD2, which could not be checked here. Looked up from germline, CDR1 is WNHNN and CDR2 is SYGVQD (reference sequence). A total of 18 residues make up the CDR3, ends included. The CDR3 sequence: CARFLGEEREYDCYEQYF.

This clonotype came up a few times. The chain links TRBV27 to TRBJ2-1; the D is unclear. Germline V gene sequence: CDR1 MNHEY, CDR2 SMNVEV (reference sequence). The CDR3 totals 13 residues. Between the trimmed V and J ends, which lost 7 bases and 5 bases, there was a span of 12 bases. The CDR3 coding sequence is TGTGCCAGCAAAGGCCTATTAAACAATGAGCAGTTCTTC. Translated: CASKGLLNNEQFF.

The table lists this clonotype with a few counts. The chain is built from TRBV19 and TRBJ2-1; TRBD1 agrees at 9 bases. The CDR3 spans 14 residues. The J segment lost 5 bases and the V segment lost 7 bases, leaving 6 bases of the junction unmatched. From germline, CDR1 is LNHDA and CDR2 SQIVND (reference sequence). The chain's CDR3 is CASTQTGGNNEQFF. The CDR3 coding sequence is TGTGCCAGTACCCAGACAGGGGGGAACAATGAGCAGTTCTTC.

This clonotype was seen ten or more times. J is TRBJ2-5 and V is TRBV6-5, with D possibly TRBD1 on 5 matching bases. Germline V gives CDR1 MNHEY, CDR2 SVGAGI. The CDR3 consists of 13 residues. Trimming left V 7 bases short and J 7 bases short, with 16 bases between. CDR3 in amino acids: CASKKGRRGTQYF. The CDR3 coding sequence is TGTGCCAGCAAAAAGGGGCGCCGAGGGACCCAGTACTTC.